The 29 T cell receptor beta chains presented below share a single source sample, sequenced in a study of CD8 T cells in Susac syndrome. After extraction with the RNeasy kit, roughly 0.45 to 1 ug of the RNA was reverse transcribed using random hexamers. MiXCR was run by TCRdb on the immunoSEQ multiplex PCR reads, yielding one entry per CDR3 protein. This sample yields around 280,000 distinct CDR3 sequences, of which approximately 85% are seen a single time; 0.11% belongs to the top ten. The sequenced sample consisted of CD8+ T cells from PBMCs. The receptors derive from a human donor with multiple sclerosis.

The chain employs TRBV7-8 and TRBJ1-5; D possibly corresponds to TRBD1 (6 bases). Germline CDR1 is SGHVS and CDR2 is FQNEAQ. This CDR3 comprises 13 residues. The ends were cut back, 5 bases at V and 5 bases at J, with 10 bases in the middle. The CDR3 nucleotides are TGTGCCAGCAGCCCCCAGGGGTATCAGCCCCAGCATTTT. Translation gives CASSPQGYQPQHF.

This chain joins TRBV28 and TRBJ2-1; 7 nucleotides agree with TRBD1. Trimming cost V 5 bases and J 5 bases; bases outside gene matches: 12. The V gene's germline CDR1 is MDHEN and CDR2 SYDVKM. The CDR3 is made up of 16 amino acids. The CDR3 is CASSTFSRGLNNEQFF. In DNA form, the CDR3 reads TGTGCCAGCAGTACCTTCAGCAGGGGGTTAAACAATGAGCAGTTCTTC.

V usage is TRBV6-5 and J usage is TRBJ1-2, with D possibly TRBD1 on 5 matching bases. Germline V gives CDR1 MNHEY, CDR2 SVGAGI. The CDR3 extends over 13 amino acids. Between the trimmed V and J ends, which lost 4 bases and 2 bases, there was a span of 8 bases. CDR3 region: CASSFRENYGYTF. The CDR3 DNA sequence: TGTGCCAGCAGTTTCAGGGAGAACTATGGCTACACCTTC.

This chain links TRBV27 with TRBJ1-4; 9 bases agree with TRBD1. The CDR3 spans 17 residues. The germline V gene encodes CDR1 MNHEY and CDR2 SMNVEV (reference sequence). With V trimmed by 6 bases and J by 0 bases, 8 bases remained unmatched. The CDR3 bases are TGTGCCAGCAGATTCGACAGGGGGAAGACAACTAATGAAAAACTGTTTTTT. Protein: CASRFDRGKTTNEKLFF.

This clonotype was seen only once. J is TRBJ2-7 and V is TRBV7-9, with 10 bases fitting TRBD2. Per the germline V gene, CDR1 is SEHNR and CDR2 is FQNEAQ (reference sequence). The CDR3 consists of 15 residues. With 7 bases clipped from V and 0 bases from J, the junction kept 6 bases outside the gene matches. The CDR3 here is CASILAGASSYEQYF. The CDR3 bases are TGTGCCAGCATCCTAGCGGGAGCTAGCTCCTACGAGCAGTACTTC.

The V gene is TRBV28, the J gene TRBJ2-4; D ambiguous. V lost 7 bases, J lost 0 bases, and 10 bases lay in between. The CDR3 totals 14 residues. Germline V gene sequence: CDR1 MDHEN, CDR2 SYDVKM. CDR3 bases: TGTGCCAGCAAGGGTATTCTAGCCAAAAACATTCAGTACTTC. This codes for CASKGILAKNIQYF. Drawing the rest from reference TRBV28 and TRBJ2-4, the complete variable domain is DVKVTQSSRYLVKRTGEKVFLECVQDMDHENMFWYRQDPGLGLRLIYFSYDVKMKEKGDIPEGYSVSREKKERFSLILESASTNQTSMYLCASKGILAKNIQYFGAGTRLSVL.

The CDR3 bases are TGTGCCAGCAATACTAGAACCGGGACAGGGGTTGGCTACGAGCAGTACTTC. Protein: CASNTRTGTGVGYEQYF. J is TRBJ2-7 and V is TRBV6-1; 10 nucleotides align to TRBD1. The germline CDR1 and CDR2 sequences are MNHNS and SASEGT. J lost 3 bases, V lost 7 bases, and 15 bases had no gene match. This CDR3 comprises 17 residues.

This chain uses TRBV20-1 with TRBJ1-1; 8 bases match TRBD1. Germline CDR1 is DFQATT and CDR2 is SNEGSKA (reference sequence). This CDR3 has 14 amino acids. The trim removed 5 bases at V and 6 bases at J, leaving 11 bases unmatched. The CDR3 loop is CSARPLQGGPEAFF. The CDR3 bases are TGCAGTGCTCGTCCGCTACAGGGGGGCCCTGAAGCTTTCTTT.

J is TRBJ2-6 and V is TRBV25-1; TRBD2 aligns across 8 bases. CDR1 is MGHDK, CDR2 SYGVNS, per germline. The V and J ends lost 0 bases and 0 bases, in that order; junction bases with no gene match: 13. The CDR3 spans 21 residues. The CDR3, as DNA: TGTGCCAGCAGTGAATACGGGAGGGTTGAGGGCCGATACTCTGGGGCCAACGTCCTGACTTTC. The encoded protein is CASSEYGRVEGRYSGANVLTF. Variable domain in full (rest from reference TRBV25-1 and TRBJ2-6): EADIYQTPRYLVIGTGKKITLECSQTMGHDKMYWYQQDPGMELHLIHYSYGVNSTEKGDLSSESTVSRIRTEHFPLTLESARPSHTSQYLCASSEYGRVEGRYSGANVLTFGAGSRLTVL.

This clonotype occurred a few times. This chain connects TRBV28 to TRBJ2-2; 9 nucleotides agree with TRBD2. Germline loops: CDR1 MDHEN, CDR2 SYDVKM. The CDR3 sequence is 15 residues long. The V gene end was trimmed by 4 bases and the J gene end by 2 bases; junction bases not matched to a gene: 2. Here the CDR3 reads CASSSGTSNTGELFF. The CDR3 DNA sequence: TGTGCCAGCAGTTCCGGGACTAGCAACACCGGGGAGCTGTTTTTT.

This clonotype was detected only once. The chain couples TRBV19 to TRBJ2-1; TRBD2 agrees at 10 bases. This CDR3 comprises 20 residues. The V segment lost 3 bases and the J segment 2 bases; nucleotides outside the gene matches: 16. CDR1 LNHDA and CDR2 SQIVND come from the germline V gene (reference sequence). The CDR3 sequence is CASSMPRFPTSGRAYNEQFF. The DNA of the CDR3 is TGTGCCAGTAGTATGCCTCGGTTCCCAACGAGCGGGAGGGCCTACAATGAGCAGTTCTTC.

This clonotype was seen once. V gene TRBV27 combines with J gene TRBJ1-1, with D possibly being TRBD1 (5 bases). Germline loops: CDR1 MNHEY, CDR2 SMNVEV (reference sequence). This CDR3 has 18 residues. Trimming removed 5 bases at V and 0 bases at J, with 22 bases between. CDR3 region: CASSPQVMGGFMNTEAFF. The CDR3 region has the DNA TGTGCCAGCAGTCCTCAGGTGATGGGGGGGTTCATGAACACTGAAGCTTTCTTT.

V usage is TRBV12-5 and J usage is TRBJ1-1, with D possibly being TRBD1 (5 bases). Germline V gene sequence: CDR1 LGHNT, CDR2 FRNRAP. Trimming cost V 5 bases and J 5 bases, with 15 bases left between them. The CDR3 has 14 residues. The CDR3 sequence: CASGEVGTATEAFF. CDR3 nucleotides: TGTGCTAGTGGTGAAGTGGGGACGGCGACTGAAGCTTTCTTT.

V and J are TRBV25-1 and TRBJ1-2; no clear D. The CDR3 is 14 amino acids. Trimming took 7 bases from V and 4 from J, leaving 16 bases between them. Per germline, CDR1 MGHDK and CDR2 SYGVNS. In DNA form, the CDR3 reads TGTGCCAGCACCTCCGGGGAGGGCACCTATGGCTACACCTTC. This translates into CASTSGEGTYGYTF.

J is TRBJ2-1 and V is TRBV5-1; possible D gene TRBD1, 5 bases. V was clipped by 0 bases and J by 5 bases, with 9 bases between them. The CDR3 length is 14 residues. CDR1 and CDR2 (germline): SGHRS, YFSETQ. CDR3 nucleotides: TGCGCCAGCAGCTTGGAGGACACAGACAATGAGCAGTTCTTC. This sequence encodes CASSLEDTDNEQFF.

CDR3 sequence: CASRLRRSTGEQFF. The DNA for the CDR3 is TGTGCAAGTCGCTTAAGGAGGTCAACAGGGGAGCAGTTCTTC. The J gene is TRBJ2-1, the V gene TRBV12-2; TRBD1, as called in the table, went unchecked against the DNA. TRBV12-2 is assigned pseudogene status. This CDR3 region has 14 residues.

V and J are TRBV7-6 and TRBJ2-3, with D possibly matching TRBD2 (7 bases). The germline V and J ends were trimmed by 1 base and 4 bases, with 12 bases remaining between them. Germline V gives CDR1 SGHVS, CDR2 FNYEAQ. CDR3 size: 15 residues. CDR3 in amino acids: CASSLGGGGADTQYF. The DNA for the CDR3 is TGTGCCAGCAGCTTAGGAGGGGGGGGTGCAGATACGCAGTATTTT. Using reference TRBV7-6 and TRBJ2-3 for the parts outside the CDR3, the full variable domain is GAGVSQSPRYKVTKRGQDVALRCDPISGHVSLYWYRQALGQGPEFLTYFNYEAQQDKSGLPNDRFSAERPEGSISTLTIQRTEQRDSAMYRCASSLGGGGADTQYFGPGTRLTVL.

This chain connects TRBV15 to TRBJ2-1, with 7 bases aligning to TRBD2. The CDR3 is made up of 16 amino acids. V dropped 3 bases and J dropped 4; count of bases not matched to a gene: 9. Germline CDR1 reads LNHNV; CDR2 reads YYDKDF (reference sequence). The CDR3 bases are TGTGCCACCAGCAGGTTCCGGGACTACATATACAATGAGCAGTTCTTC. This sequence encodes CATSRFRDYIYNEQFF.

There are a few counts of this clonotype. The chain carries TRBV6-5 and TRBJ1-2; D call uncertain. Trimming cost V 2 bases and J 1 base, with 5 bases left between them. This CDR3 spans 13 amino acids. The germline V gene has CDR1 MNHEY and CDR2 SVGAGI. In DNA, the CDR3 is TGTGCCAGCAGTTACGAGTTTAACTATGGCTACACCTTC. This sequence encodes CASSYEFNYGYTF.

The V call is TRBV5-1, the J call TRBJ2-2; D is undetermined. The CDR3 totals 11 residues. Germline CDR1 reads SGHRS; CDR2 reads YFSETQ. Trimming took 9 bases from V and 3 from J, leaving 6 bases between them. The CDR3 DNA reads TGCGCCATTATATACACCGGGGAGCTGTTTTTT. It is translated as CAIIYTGELFF.

The J gene is TRBJ2-7, the V gene TRBV4-1; 7 bases line up with TRBD1. From germline, CDR1 is MGHRA and CDR2 YSYEKL. The CDR3 consists of 13 residues. V shed 1 base and J 6 bases; nucleotides not matched to a gene: 3. CDR3 sequence: CASSQGQGSEQYF. The CDR3 DNA sequence: TGCGCCAGCAGCCAAGGACAGGGCTCCGAGCAGTACTTC.

The chain has TRBV6-1 and TRBJ2-1, with D possibly being TRBD2 (5 bases). Trimming pared 6 bases from V and 2 bases from J, leaving 11 bases between. The CDR3 is 14 residues long. Germline CDR1 MNHNS, CDR2 SASEGT. CDR3 DNA: TGTGCCAGCAGACGGTTTAGCGCCTACAATGAGCAGTTCTTC. Its protein is CASRRFSAYNEQFF.

This clonotype has just a few counts. The chain employs TRBV27 and TRBJ2-1; TRBD2 agrees at 9 bases. The CDR3 sequence is 15 residues long. V was clipped by 2 bases and J by 6 bases; unmatched bases: 5. Looked up from germline, CDR1 is MNHEY and CDR2 is SMNVEV (reference sequence). CDR3 nucleotides: TGTGCCAGCAGTTTAGGGCTAGCGGGAACCAATGAGCAGTTCTTC. Amino acids: CASSLGLAGTNEQFF.

As DNA, the CDR3 is TGTGCCAGCAAGGATGAGGGGCGGTACAATGAGCAGTTCTTC. Translated, it gives CASKDEGRYNEQFF. V is TRBV6-2 or TRBV6-3 and J is TRBJ2-1; D is perhaps TRBD1 or TRBD2 (5 bases each). The CDR3 contains 14 residues. V gave up 7 bases and J gave up 4 bases, with 14 bases separating them. Germline V gives CDR1 MNHEY, CDR2 SVGEGT.

This sequence joins TRBV4-1 and TRBJ2-2; 8 bases line up with TRBD2. This CDR3 comprises 14 residues. J lost 6 bases, V lost 4 bases, and 4 bases had no gene match. The germline CDR1 and CDR2 sequences are MGHRA and YSYEKL. As DNA, the CDR3 is TGCGCCAGCAGCCCGGGACTAGGTGCCGGGGAGCTGTTTTTT. Amino acids: CASSPGLGAGELFF.

The V gene is TRBV29-1, the J gene TRBJ2-7; 8 bases align to TRBD2. Losses at the gene ends were 6 bases for V and 4 bases for J; bases not matched to a gene: 8. The CDR3 is 13 residues long. The germline V gene encodes CDR1 SQVTM and CDR2 ANQGSEA. The CDR3 bases are TGCAGCGTCGCACCCGGGGGGGGATACGAGCAGTACTTC. This translates into CSVAPGGGYEQYF.

The V and J genes are TRBV6-1 and TRBJ2-1, with D perhaps given as TRBD1 or TRBD2 (5 bases each). This CDR3 contains 16 residues. V dropped 7 bases and J dropped 4 bases, with 20 bases sitting between them. Germline V lookup: CDR1 MNHNS, CDR2 SASEGT. The DNA for the CDR3 is TGTGCCAGCACACCTCCGGGGCGTACCCGTTACAATGAGCAGTTCTTC. It encodes CASTPPGRTRYNEQFF.

The genes are TRBV29-1 and TRBJ2-1, with 11 nucleotides matching TRBD2. The CDR3 runs 17 residues. The V segment lost 0 bases and the J segment 8 bases; nucleotides outside the gene matches: 12. Germline values: CDR1 SQVTM, CDR2 ANQGSEA. CDR3 DNA: TGCAGCGTTGAAGATTGGGTAGCGGGAGGGGGTACCGATGAGCAGTTCTTC. Protein sequence: CSVEDWVAGGGTDEQFF.

V gene TRBV11-2 combines with J gene TRBJ2-1, with D possibly TRBD1 on 5 matching bases. V was cut by 3 bases and J by 3 bases, with 9 bases left in between. Germline V lookup: CDR1 SGHAT, CDR2 FQNNGV. The CDR3 runs 14 residues. CDR3 bases: TGTGCCAGCAGCTTCAGGGCGATCTACAATGAGCAGTTCTTC. Its translation is CASSFRAIYNEQFF.